This is a list of T cell receptor beta chains from one sample in a study of molecular identifiers for immune sequencing clone quantification. TCRdb reprocessed the PCR reads with MiXCR, giving one entry per CDR3 protein. The sample shows roughly 90,000 distinct CDR3 sequences, about 23% of them seen only once. The sample was naive CD8+ T cells from blood, with Jurkat cell RNA spiked in. These TCRs come from a human donor in good health. Some libraries in this study had Jurkat cell RNA spiked in. Both conserved end residues are part of each CDR3. A D gene is named only where the DNA matches it firmly. Clone size, where shown, is once, few, many, or a class for clones that have expanded.

>12|TRBD2|few|TRBJ2-1|TRBV28
CASGTRYNEQFF
TGTGCCAGTGGGACTAGGTACAATGAGCAGTTCTTC
>14|NA|many|TRBJ1-2|TRBV7-9
CASSFEGADYGYTF
TGTGCCAGCAGCTTTGAAGGGGCAGACTATGGCTACACCTTC
>14|NA|NA|TRBJ2-1|TRBV19
CASSSQGPYNEQFF
TGTGCCAGTAGTTCCCAGGGCCCTTACAATGAGCAGTTCTTC
>15|NA|NA|TRBJ1-3|TRBV6-2/TRBV6-3
CASIDRFFSGNTIYF
TGTGCCAGCATCGACAGGTTCTTCTCTGGAAACACCATATATTTT
>20|TRBD2|few|TRBJ2-1|TRBV3-1
CASSPGLAGGKLHSYNEQFF
TGTGCCAGCAGCCCCGGACTAGCGGGAGGGAAATTACACTCCTACAATGAGCAGTTCTTC
>13|NA|many|TRBJ1-1|TRBV27
CASSAGAHTEAFF
TGTGCCAGCAGCGCAGGGGCCCACACTGAAGCTTTCTTT
>14|TRBD1|many|TRBJ1-2|TRBV28
CASSLDREVGGYTF
TGTGCCAGCAGTTTAGACAGGGAGGTTGGCGGCTACACCTTC
>16|NA|few|TRBJ1-4|TRBV6-5
CASSYFLGATNEKLFF
TGTGCCAGCAGTTACTTCCTGGGGGCAACTAATGAAAAACTGTTTTTT
>17|NA|NA|TRBJ2-2|TRBV6-2/TRBV6-3
CASNDLKQGPNTGELFF
TGTGCCAGCAACGACCTAAAACAGGGCCCGAACACCGGGGAGCTGTTTTTT
>16|NA|few|TRBJ1-1|TRBV7-6
CASSLAVEGVNTEAFF
TGTGCCAGCAGCTTAGCGGTGGAGGGAGTGAACACTGAAGCTTTCTTT
>12|NA|NA|TRBJ2-7|TRBV10-3
CAISDRGYEQYF
TGTGCCATCAGTGACAGGGGCTACGAGCAGTACTTC
>14|NA|many|TRBJ2-3|TRBV7-9
CASWNSLSTDTQYF
TGTGCCAGCTGGAATAGCTTAAGCACAGATACGCAGTATTTT
>14|NA|many|TRBJ1-5|TRBV28
CASSIRASNQPQHF
TGTGCCAGCAGTATCCGGGCTAGCAATCAGCCCCAGCATTTT
>15|NA|few|TRBJ2-7|TRBV4-3
CASSQDRGSSYEQYF
TGCGCCAGCAGCCAAGATAGAGGCAGTTCCTACGAGCAGTACTTC
>16|NA|many|TRBJ2-1|TRBV7-9
CASSPPGVLSYNEQFF
TGTGCCAGCAGCCCCCCGGGGGTTCTCTCCTACAATGAGCAGTTCTTC
>17|NA|few|TRBJ2-1|TRBV4-3
CASSQDLGDSSYNEQFF
TGCGCCAGCAGCCAAGATTTGGGGGATAGCTCCTACAATGAGCAGTTCTTC
>14|NA|NA|TRBJ2-1|TRBV6-2/TRBV6-3
CASSWGAPYNEQFF
TGTGCCAGCAGTTGGGGGGCTCCCTACAATGAGCAGTTCTTC
>15|NA|many|TRBJ1-1|TRBV6-5
CASSYSRFLDTEAFF
TGTGCCAGCAGTTACTCTAGGTTTCTGGACACTGAAGCTTTCTTT
>12|NA|many|TRBJ1-1|TRBV19
CASRTTDTEAFF
TGTGCCAGCCGAACCACGGACACTGAAGCTTTCTTT
>18|NA|NA|TRBJ2-1|TRBV19
CASSIATDLISSYNEQFF
TGTGCCAGTAGTATCGCGACAGATCTAATATCTTCCTACAATGAGCAGTTCTTC
>14|TRBD2|NA|TRBJ2-7|TRBV19
CASSPGTSSYEQYF
TGTGCCAGTAGCCCCGGGACTAGCAGCTACGAGCAGTACTTC
>18|TRBD2|few|TRBJ2-3|TRBV11-2
CASSFLTLAGANTDTQYF
TGTGCCAGCAGCTTCCTGACCCTAGCGGGGGCGAACACAGATACGCAGTATTTT
>12|NA|many|TRBJ1-5|TRBV6-1
CASTGGVQPQHF
TGTGCCAGCACCGGGGGGGTTCAGCCCCAGCATTTT
>14|NA|NA|TRBJ1-1|TRBV1
CASSQKTENTEAFF
TGCGCCAGCAGCCAAAAGACAGAGAACACTGAAGCTTTCTTT
>14|TRBD1|NA|TRBJ1-1|TRBV12-3/TRBV12-4
CASSATGGYTEAFF
TGTGCCAGCAGCGCAACAGGGGGCTATACTGAAGCTTTCTTT
>16|TRBD1|NA|TRBJ2-5|TRBV3-1
CASSHEGTGNVGTQYF
TGTGCCAGCAGCCATGAAGGGACAGGGAATGTGGGGACCCAGTACTTC
>17|NA|NA|TRBJ2-5|TRBV10-3
CAIRGGGDSLYQETQYF
TGTGCCATCAGGGGAGGGGGAGACTCCCTGTACCAAGAGACCCAGTACTTC
>15|TRBD1|once|TRBJ2-7|TRBV12-3/TRBV12-4
CASTMDRVSFCEQYF
TGTGCCAGCACTATGGACAGGGTTTCGTTCTGCGAGCAGTACTTC
>13|TRBD1|NA|TRBJ2-1|TRBV4-1
CASSQEGGREQFF
TGCGCCAGCAGCCAAGAAGGGGGCCGTGAGCAGTTCTTC
>12|NA|NA|TRBJ2-5|TRBV9
CASSGIEETQYF
TGTGCCAGCAGCGGGATTGAAGAGACCCAGTACTTC
>14|NA|many|TRBJ1-4|TRBV4-1
CASSQGGYNEKLFF
TGCGCCAGCAGCCAAGGCGGGTATAATGAAAAACTGTTTTTT
>14|NA|NA|TRBJ2-5|TRBV11-2
CASSLELPAEPPYF
TGTGCCAGCAGCTTAGAACTTCCGGCAGAGCCCCCGTACTTC
>18|TRBD2|NA|TRBJ2-7|TRBV4-1
CASSQETSGGVIAYEQYF
TGCGCCAGCAGCCAAGAAACTAGCGGGGGAGTTATTGCCTACGAGCAGTACTTC
>12|NA|many|TRBJ1-1|TRBV13
CASSFPNTEAFF
TGTGCCAGCAGCTTCCCGAACACTGAAGCTTTCTTT
>15|TRBD2|NA|TRBJ2-5|TRBV7-9
CASSSERGQGETQYF
TGTGCCAGCAGCTCCGAGCGGGGGCAGGGAGAGACCCAGTACTTC
>14|NA|many|TRBJ1-1|TRBV29-1
CSVEDPKGVVGAFF
TGCAGCGTTGAAGATCCGAAGGGGGTTGTGGGAGCTTTCTTT
>15|TRBD2|many|TRBJ2-1|TRBV20-1
CSAASGTSVPNEQFF
TGCAGTGCTGCCTCCGGGACTAGCGTTCCGAATGAGCAGTTCTTC
>16|NA|few|TRBJ2-7|TRBV4-1
CASSQDQTDFSYEQYF
TGCGCCAGCAGCCAAGATCAGACGGATTTCTCCTACGAGCAGTACTTC
>19|TRBD2|NA|TRBJ2-1|TRBV5-3
CASGTGTSGVNPWGNEQFF
TGTGCCAGCGGTACCGGGACTAGCGGTGTAAATCCTTGGGGCAATGAGCAGTTCTTC
>13|NA|many|TRBJ1-1|TRBV6-5
CASSSSEDTEAFF
TGTGCCAGCAGTTCAAGTGAGGACACTGAAGCTTTCTTT
>15|TRBD2|NA|TRBJ2-1|TRBV4-1
CASSVRLAGPNEQFF
TGCGCCAGCAGCGTCCGACTAGCGGGGCCCAATGAGCAGTTCTTC
>17|NA|NA|TRBJ1-5|TRBV27
CASSPYALKDTGQPQHF
TGTGCCAGCAGTCCTTATGCCCTCAAAGACACAGGACAGCCCCAGCATTTT
>17|NA|NA|TRBJ1-3|TRBV29-1
CSVVIPPRLSTGNTIYF
TGCAGCGTTGTGATACCCCCCCGACTATCGACTGGAAACACCATATATTTT
>14|TRBD2|few|TRBJ2-7|TRBV18
CASSPREGPGEQYF
TGTGCCAGCTCCCCCCGGGAGGGCCCCGGCGAGCAGTACTTC
>16|TRBD1|NA|TRBJ2-7|TRBV7-9
CASSLSVRQGAAEQYF
TGTGCCAGCAGCTTATCCGTACGACAGGGGGCGGCCGAGCAGTACTTC
>18|TRBD1|many|TRBJ1-5|TRBV27
CASSKSGQGFWDNQPQHF
TGTGCCAGCAGTAAATCGGGACAGGGGTTTTGGGACAATCAGCCCCAGCATTTT
>15|NA|NA|TRBJ2-1|TRBV11-2
CASSSDSTSGNEQFF
TGTGCCAGCAGCTCAGACTCTACTTCGGGCAATGAGCAGTTCTTC
>16|TRBD1|NA|TRBJ1-2|TRBV6-5
CASSSDPQASPTGVSF
TGTGCCAGCAGTTCCGACCCGCAAGCATCCCCGACAGGGGTATCCTTC
>18|TRBD2|many|TRBJ2-3|TRBV24-1
CATSGAPPGLADTDTQYF
TGTGCCACCAGTGGCGCCCCACCCGGACTAGCGGACACAGATACGCAGTATTTT
>20|TRBD2|NA|TRBJ2-3|TRBV4-3
CASSQESAGLAGVGSDTQYF
TGCGCCAGCAGCCAAGAGTCAGCGGGACTAGCGGGAGTAGGCTCAGATACGCAGTATTTT
>16|NA|NA|TRBJ2-5|TRBV7-9
CASSLSLSSRQETQYF
TGTGCCAGCAGCTTATCTTTAAGTTCGAGGCAAGAGACCCAGTACTTC
>16|NA|many|TRBJ2-3|TRBV9
CASSPLRGPSTDTQYF
TGTGCCAGCAGCCCCCTTCGGGGGCCCAGCACAGATACGCAGTATTTT
>21|NA|few|TRBJ1-5|TRBV24-1
CATSDLTISGVDLYSNQPQHF
TGTGCCACCAGTGATTTGACCATCTCAGGGGTGGATTTGTATAGCAATCAGCCCCAGCATTTT